This TCR beta chain was documented in a study of metastatic and nonmetastatic thyroid tumors. Study overall: Both malignant and benign thyroid patients supplied peripheral blood and tumor or nodule tissue samples, across which the repertoires of these patients were then compared.

Not a single patient had been given any form of treatment at any point before undergoing thyroid surgery. The CDR3 spans 15 residues. Germline assignment: CDR1 SGHRS and CDR2 YFSETQ. V shed 1 base and J shed 3 bases, with 12 bases lying between them. Study results and caveats: As reported, TCR beta diversity in blood and tumor was significantly higher in malignant thyroid tumors than in benign nodules.

Concerning this clone itself: Its specificity is not known.

In the source study's methods: CDR3 differences across clinicopathological groups were used to build a distant-metastasis classifier for papillary thyroid cancer. TCRdb re-clonotyped the PCR reads through MiXCR. The V and J calls and clone size are TCRdb's, not the authors'. The sample gives about 18,000 clones, about 33% of which show up once; approximately 11% is in the top ten. This TCR derives from a male donor with papillary thyroid cancer or a benign thyroid nodule (not recorded which). Some clones in this sample may be carry-over from other donors' samples. The material sequenced was tumor tissue. This chain joins TRBV5-1 and TRBJ2-3; D remains ambiguous. For the CDR3, the DNA is TGCGCCAGCAGCTTGTTACCCGGGCCGACAGATACGCAGTATTTT. As protein: CASSLLPGPTDTQYF.